Each of the 22 T cell receptor beta chains below was sequenced from the same sample in a study of cytomegalovirus exposure and HLA in healthy donors. Primers: 60 Vbeta forward and 13 Jbeta reverse. Only in-frame clones appear in the TCRdb table, and some are missing; sequencing was by immunoSEQ multiplex PCR. This sample has roughly 52,000 clones, with about four fifths found just once. The sample was PBMCs. The receptors here all came from a female donor in good health and CMV-seronegative.

V is TRBV14 and J is TRBJ2-1; D unclear. CDR1 and CDR2 (germline): SGHDN, FVKESK. V was shortened by 5 bases and J by 4 bases, with 6 bases between the two germline ends. The CDR3 loop spans 12 amino acids. The CDR3 nucleotides are TGTGCCAGCAGCTCAGAATACAATGAGCAGTTCTTC. Amino acids: CASSSEYNEQFF.

The chain recombines TRBV5-8 with TRBJ1-2; TRBD1 agrees at 11 bases. The CDR3 runs to 13 residues. Unmatched junction bases numbered 1, after V lost 3 bases and J lost 6 bases. Germline values: CDR1 SGHTS, CDR2 YDEGEE. For the CDR3, the DNA is TGTGCCAGCAGCTGGGGACAGGGGGATGGCTACACCTTC. Its protein is CASSWGQGDGYTF.

This clone has just one count. This chain uses TRBV7-2 with TRBJ2-5; D not certain. The germline CDR1 and CDR2 sequences are SGHTA and FQGNSA. This CDR3 region has 12 residues. V dropped 3 bases and J dropped 4 bases, with 6 bases sitting between them. In nucleotides, the CDR3 is TGTGCCAGCAGCTTCTACCCAGAGACCCAGTACTTC. Its protein product is CASSFYPETQYF.

The rearrangement joins TRBV7-9 to TRBJ2-7, with TRBD1 as a possible D gene (5 bases). Trimming pared 1 base from V and 2 bases from J, leaving 12 bases between. Germline V gene data show CDR1 as SEHNR and CDR2 as FQNEAQ (reference sequence). CDR3 size: 15 residues. The CDR3 sequence is CASSLGSGWTYEQYF. CDR3 DNA: TGTGCCAGCAGCTTAGGATCAGGGTGGACCTACGAGCAGTACTTC. The variable domain in full, completed from reference TRBV7-9 and TRBJ2-7, reads DTGVSQNPRHKITKRGQNVTFRCDPISEHNRLYWYRQTLGQGPEFLTYFQNEAQLEKSRLLSDRFSAERPKGSFSTLEIQRTEQGDSAMYLCASSLGSGWTYEQYFGPGTRLTVT.

This clone occurred once. This chain uses TRBV6-5 with TRBJ1-1, with 7 bases fitting TRBD1. The CDR3 length is 14 residues. J gave up 10 bases and V 6 bases, and 14 bases lay outside the gene matches. Germline CDR1 MNHEY, CDR2 SVGAGI. In DNA, the CDR3 is TGTGCCAGCAGGCGACAAGGGACAGTGTTTCCAGCTTTCTTT. Translated, it gives CASRRQGTVFPAFF.

The V call is TRBV27, the J call TRBJ2-5, with 10 bases fitting TRBD1. The J call may not be correct, given that the DNA end is closer to TRBJ2-7. CDR1 MNHEY and CDR2 SMNVEV come from the germline V gene (reference sequence). There are 14 residues in the CDR3. CDR3 sequence (DNA): TGTGCCAGCAGGGCCCGGGACAGGGGCTACGAGCAGTACTTC. This translates into CASRARDRGYEQYF.

The chain uses TRBV13 and TRBJ1-2, with TRBD1 identical over 9 bases. Germline V gene data show CDR1 as PRHDT and CDR2 as FYEKMQ (reference sequence). The V and J ends lost 4 bases and 3 bases, in that order; junction bases with no gene match: 9. This CDR3 is built from 16 residues. The CDR3 nucleotides read TGTGCCAGCAGCTCAGGGACAGGGAAAACTTACTATGGCTACACCTTC. Protein: CASSSGTGKTYYGYTF.

The genes are TRBV6-5 and TRBJ1-2, with D possibly matching TRBD1 (6 bases). The CDR3 is 13 residues long. V lost 2 bases and J 7 bases, leaving 11 bases between the germline ends. Germline values: CDR1 MNHEY, CDR2 SVGAGI. CDR3 sequence (DNA): TGTGCCAGCAGTTACACAGGGTCTGGTGGCTACACCTTC. Amino acid sequence: CASSYTGSGGYTF.

The V call is TRBV6-5, the J call TRBJ2-5; the match to TRBD2 covers 8 bases. J gave up 5 bases and V 0 bases, and 5 bases lay outside the gene matches. Germline V CDR1 and CDR2: MNHEY, SVGAGI. The CDR3 sequence is 15 residues long. The CDR3 loop is CASSYSAGGGETQYF. DNA of the CDR3: TGTGCCAGCAGTTACTCGGCGGGGGGCGGGGAGACCCAGTACTTC.

This rearrangement joins TRBV9 to TRBJ2-3; the D gene is possibly TRBD1 (5 bases). Trimming stripped 2 bases from V and 3 bases from J, with 10 bases between. The CDR3 consists of 14 residues. Germline lookup yields CDR1 SGDLS and CDR2 YYNGEE. The CDR3 reads CASSVTTGTDTQYF. CDR3 nucleotide sequence: TGTGCCAGCAGCGTTACTACAGGAACAGATACGCAGTATTTT.

In its sample, this clone was seen a few times. One junction end disagrees with the germline gene, perhaps due to a read error. The chain joins TRBV6-6 to TRBJ1-1; D might be TRBD1 (5 bases). The CDR3 is made up of 14 amino acids. Germline CDR1 and CDR2: MNHNY and SVGAGI (reference sequence). CDR3 protein: CASNYEGTSLRVFF. For the CDR3, the DNA is TGTGCCAGCAATTACGAGGGGACTAGCTTAAGGGTTTTCTTT.

This rearrangement joins TRBV18 to TRBJ1-2, with a tentative D call TRBD1 (6 bases). The ends were cut back, 5 bases at V and 4 bases at J, with 14 bases in the middle. The CDR3 length is 14 residues. Germline lookup yields CDR1 KGHSH and CDR2 LQKENI. The CDR3 loop reads CASSIQGRGYGYTF. The CDR3 DNA reads as TGTGCCAGCTCAATCCAGGGGAGGGGCTATGGCTACACCTTC.

This clone was found a few times. The V gene is TRBV5-1, the J gene TRBJ1-1; a possible D gene is TRBD1 (5 bases). The CDR3 length is 16 residues. Germline CDR1 reads SGHRS; CDR2 reads YFSETQ. The V gene lost 0 bases and the J gene lost 0 bases, with 12 bases spanning the gap. CDR3: CASSLEGPFMNTEAFF. The CDR3 nucleotides read TGCGCCAGCAGCTTGGAGGGGCCGTTTATGAACACTGAAGCTTTCTTT.

This clone was seen once. The chain combines TRBV7-9 with TRBJ2-7, with D possibly being TRBD1 (6 bases). The CDR3 runs 16 residues. V gave up 1 base and J gave up 3 bases, with 16 bases separating them. Germline assignment: CDR1 SEHNR and CDR2 FQNEAQ (reference sequence). CDR3 region: CASSLVDKTGNYEQYF. The CDR3 DNA is TGTGCCAGCAGCTTAGTCGACAAAACAGGGAACTACGAGCAGTACTTC.

The V gene is TRBV18, the J gene TRBJ1-1; no definite D call. Trimming stripped 2 bases from V and 2 bases from J, with 9 bases between. The germline V gene encodes CDR1 KGHSH and CDR2 LQKENI. The CDR3 is 14 amino acids. Written as DNA, the CDR3 is TGTGCCAGCTCACCAGGGCAGACCAACACTGAAGCTTTCTTT. Residues: CASSPGQTNTEAFF.

This chain connects TRBV7-9 to TRBJ1-4; 7 bases align to TRBD1. With 5 bases clipped from V and 2 bases from J, the junction kept 11 bases outside the gene matches. Germline assignment: CDR1 SEHNR and CDR2 FQNEAQ (reference sequence). The CDR3 contains 17 residues. CDR3 sequence reads: CASSLTLGGQTNEKLFF. The DNA for the CDR3 is TGTGCCAGCAGCCTTACTCTCGGGGGACAGACTAATGAAAAACTGTTTTTT.

This clone was recorded only once. This chain joins TRBV9 and TRBJ2-3; perhaps TRBD1 as D (6 bases). This CDR3 contains 12 residues. The V end was cut by 5 bases, the J end by 4 bases, with 8 bases between. CDR1 and CDR2 from the germline V gene are SGDLS and YYNGEE. The CDR3 nucleotides read TGTGCCAGCAGTCGACAGGCAGATACGCAGTATTTT. It encodes CASSRQADTQYF.

This clone has just a few counts. The chain links TRBV5-1 to TRBJ2-7; 13 nucleotides line up with TRBD2. CDR3 length: 17 amino acids. With 0 bases clipped from V and 1 base from J, the junction kept 4 bases outside the gene matches. CDR1 SGHRS and CDR2 YFSETQ come from the germline V gene. In DNA form, the CDR3 reads TGCGCCAGCAGCTTGGCCCGACTAGCGGGGGGTTCCTACGAGCAGTACTTC. Its protein product is CASSLARLAGGSYEQYF.

The rearrangement joins TRBV5-1 to TRBJ2-3; TRBD2 is a possible D gene (5 bases). The CDR3 extends over 18 amino acids. The V gene lost 1 base and the J gene lost 0 bases, with 18 bases spanning the gap. Germline values: CDR1 SGHRS, CDR2 YFSETQ. The DNA of the CDR3 is TGCGCCAGCAGCTTGCGCGGGTTGGCAGGTTCTAGCACAGATACGCAGTATTTT. This sequence encodes CASSLRGLAGSSTDTQYF.

The chain carries TRBV7-2 and TRBJ1-5; D gene ambiguous. This CDR3 is built from 13 residues. Germline V CDR1 and CDR2: SGHTA, FQGNSA. The germline V and J ends were trimmed by 1 base and 7 bases, with 8 bases remaining between them. In DNA, the CDR3 is TGTGCCAGCAGCTTAGGAACACGACAGCCCCAGCATTTT. This gives the protein CASSLGTRQPQHF.

The table lists this clone with a count of one. The chain uses TRBV9 and TRBJ1-4, with D perhaps TRBD1 (6 bases). Germline CDR1 SGDLS, CDR2 YYNGEE. The CDR3 runs to 16 residues. Trimming took off 4 bases at V and 7 bases at J, with 20 bases between the two ends. The CDR3 reads CASSPTAQGHSEKLFF. CDR3 bases: TGTGCCAGCAGCCCGACGGCTCAGGGACACAGTGAAAAACTGTTTTTT.

The gene calls are TRBV9 and TRBJ1-1; 7 bases match TRBD1. CDR3 length: 18 amino acids. CDR1 is SGDLS and CDR2 is YYNGEE in the germline V gene. V was pared by 8 bases and J by 0 bases, with 19 bases of the junction left unmatched. The CDR3 DNA follows: TGTGCCAGTGCCCCAGAGACACAGGGGCTTGGGATGAACACTGAAGCTTTCTTT. Translating it yields CASAPETQGLGMNTEAFF.